These 6 T cell receptor beta chains share one sample of origin, sequenced in a study of shared T cell receptors in the human thymus. This table comes from immunoSEQ multiplex PCR, and its TCRdb copy is limited to in-frame clones, with some not included. Of some 760,000 clones listed, approximately 85% are singletons. The same data also went into a second study, on human thymus T cells.

The sample was thymocytes. All receptors derive from a girl under three years old with a congenital heart defect.

The CDR3 nucleotides read TGTGCCAGCAGCTTATCACTAGCGGGGAGGAACGAGCAGTACTTC. Residues: CASSLSLAGRNEQYF. The genes are TRBV7-8 and TRBJ2-7; 10 bases map to TRBD2. There are 15 residues in the CDR3. Looked up from germline, CDR1 is SGHVS and CDR2 is FQNEAQ. Trimming at V came to 2 bases and at J to 5 bases, leaving 6 bases not matched to a gene.

The chain combines TRBV29-1 with TRBJ1-2, with 9 bases fitting TRBD1. The CDR3 is 12 residues long. CDR1 is SQVTM and CDR2 is ANQGSEA in the germline V gene. After removal of 7 bases from V and 4 bases from J, the junction contained 4 bases not matched to a gene. Written as DNA, the CDR3 is TGCAGCGCCGGGACAGGGTTCTATGGCTACACCTTC. It is translated as CSAGTGFYGYTF. The full variable domain, rest sourced from reference TRBV29-1 and TRBJ1-2, is SAVISQKPSRDICQRGTSLTIQCQVDSQVTMMFWYRQQPGQSLTLIATANQGSEATYESGFVIDKFPISRPNLTFSTLTVSNMSPEDSSIYLCSAGTGFYGYTFGSGTRLTVV.

The chain uses TRBV5-4 and TRBJ1-1, with D unresolved. The V gene lost 5 bases and the J gene lost 4 bases, with 12 bases spanning the gap. This CDR3 comprises 13 residues. Per germline, CDR1 SGHNT and CDR2 YYREEE (reference sequence). The CDR3 loop reads CASRAGLVTEAFF. Written as DNA, the CDR3 is TGTGCCAGCAGAGCAGGTTTGGTCACTGAAGCTTTCTTT. Combining the CDR3 with reference TRBV5-4 and TRBJ1-1 gives the whole variable domain ETGVTQSPTHLIKTRGQQVTLRCSSQSGHNTVSWYQQALGQGPQFIFQYYREEENGRGNFPPRFSGLQFPNYSSELNVNALELDDSALYLCASRAGLVTEAFFGQGTRLTVV.

The table lists this clone with a count of one. The junction differs from germline at one of its ends, possibly a read error. This rearrangement joins TRBV28 to TRBJ1-2; D is undetermined. The CDR3 consists of 9 residues. Per the germline V gene, CDR1 is MDHEN and CDR2 is SYDVKM. The CDR3 DNA sequence: TGTGCCAGGGGCGTCGTACACCTCTTC. Its translation is CARGVVHLF.

The chain joins TRBV9 to TRBJ2-7; D possibly corresponds to TRBD1 (6 bases). Germline values: CDR1 SGDLS, CDR2 YYNGEE. V dropped 0 bases and J dropped 3 bases, with 10 bases sitting between them. CDR3 length equals 14 residues. The CDR3 bases are TGTGCCAGCAGCGTAGGTGTAGGGGGCTACGAGCAGTACTTC. Translation: CASSVGVGGYEQYF.

This clone was observed a handful of times. The gene calls are TRBV19 and TRBJ1-6; 8 nucleotides align to TRBD1. CDR1 LNHDA and CDR2 SQIVND come from the germline V gene (reference sequence). The CDR3 contains 16 residues. The trim removed 7 bases at V and 7 bases at J, leaving 12 bases unmatched. CDR3 loop: CASKGTGAKLNSPLHF. In DNA form, the CDR3 reads TGTGCCAGTAAAGGGACAGGAGCCAAGTTGAATTCACCCCTCCACTTT.